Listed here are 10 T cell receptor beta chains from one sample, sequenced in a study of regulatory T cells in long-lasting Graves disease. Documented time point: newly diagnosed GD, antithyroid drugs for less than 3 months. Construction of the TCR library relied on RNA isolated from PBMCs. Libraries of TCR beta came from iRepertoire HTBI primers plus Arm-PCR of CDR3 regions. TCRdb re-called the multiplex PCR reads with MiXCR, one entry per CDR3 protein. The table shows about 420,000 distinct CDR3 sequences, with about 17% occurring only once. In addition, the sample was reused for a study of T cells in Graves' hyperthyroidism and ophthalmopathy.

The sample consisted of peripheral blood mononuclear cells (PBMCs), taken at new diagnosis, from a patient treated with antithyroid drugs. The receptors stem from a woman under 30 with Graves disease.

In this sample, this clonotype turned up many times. The DNA of the CDR3 is TGTGCCATCAGTGAGGTGGGACAAAACTACGAGCAGTACTTC. Encoded protein: CAISEVGQNYEQYF. This chain joins TRBV10-3 and TRBJ2-7, with D maybe TRBD1 (6 bases). Looked up from germline, CDR1 is ENHRY and CDR2 is SYGVKD. Trimming left V 2 bases short and J 3 bases short, with 11 bases between. The CDR3 has 14 residues.

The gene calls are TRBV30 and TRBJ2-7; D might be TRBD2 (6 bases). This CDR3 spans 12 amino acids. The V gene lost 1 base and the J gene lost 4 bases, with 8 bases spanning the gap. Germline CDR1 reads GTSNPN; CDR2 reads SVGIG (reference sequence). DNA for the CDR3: TGTGCCTGGAGTGCCGGGAGTTACGAGCAGTACTTC. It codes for CAWSAGSYEQYF.

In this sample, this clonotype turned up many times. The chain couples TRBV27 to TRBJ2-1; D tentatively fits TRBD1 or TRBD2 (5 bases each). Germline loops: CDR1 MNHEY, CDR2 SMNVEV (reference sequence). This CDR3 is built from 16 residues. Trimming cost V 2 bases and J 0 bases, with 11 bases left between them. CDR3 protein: CASSLREGVSYNEQFF. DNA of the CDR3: TGTGCCAGCAGTTTACGGGAAGGGGTCTCCTACAATGAGCAGTTCTTC.

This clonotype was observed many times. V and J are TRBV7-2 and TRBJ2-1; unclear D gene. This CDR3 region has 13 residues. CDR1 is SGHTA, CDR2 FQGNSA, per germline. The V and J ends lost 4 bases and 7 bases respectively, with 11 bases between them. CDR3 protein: CASSSRAPNEQFF. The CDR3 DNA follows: TGTGCCAGCAGCTCCCGGGCCCCGAATGAGCAGTTCTTC.

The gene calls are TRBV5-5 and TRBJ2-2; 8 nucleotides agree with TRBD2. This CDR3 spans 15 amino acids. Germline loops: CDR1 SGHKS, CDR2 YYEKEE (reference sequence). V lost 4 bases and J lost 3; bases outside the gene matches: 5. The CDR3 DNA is TGTGCCAGCAGCCCCGGGAGGGGGGACACCGGGGAGCTGTTTTTT. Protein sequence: CASSPGRGDTGELFF.

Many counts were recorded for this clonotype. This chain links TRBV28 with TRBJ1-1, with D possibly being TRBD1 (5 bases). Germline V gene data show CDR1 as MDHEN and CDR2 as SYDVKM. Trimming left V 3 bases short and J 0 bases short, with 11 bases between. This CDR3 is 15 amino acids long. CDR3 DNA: TGTGCCAGCAGTTTTCCGGGACGGTTGAACACTGAAGCTTTCTTT. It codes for CASSFPGRLNTEAFF.

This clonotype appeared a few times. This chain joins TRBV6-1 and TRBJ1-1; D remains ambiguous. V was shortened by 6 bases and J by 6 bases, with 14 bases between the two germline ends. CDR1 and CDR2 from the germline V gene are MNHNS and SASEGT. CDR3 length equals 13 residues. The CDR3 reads CASSRNQAAEAFF. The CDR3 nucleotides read TGTGCCAGCAGCCGCAATCAGGCGGCTGAAGCTTTCTTT.

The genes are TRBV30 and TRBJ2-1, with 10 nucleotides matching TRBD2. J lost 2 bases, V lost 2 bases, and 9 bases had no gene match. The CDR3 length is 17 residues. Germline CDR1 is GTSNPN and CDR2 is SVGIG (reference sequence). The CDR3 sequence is CAWSTGAGGPAYNEQFF. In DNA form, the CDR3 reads TGTGCCTGGAGTACCGGAGCGGGAGGGCCGGCCTACAATGAGCAGTTCTTC.

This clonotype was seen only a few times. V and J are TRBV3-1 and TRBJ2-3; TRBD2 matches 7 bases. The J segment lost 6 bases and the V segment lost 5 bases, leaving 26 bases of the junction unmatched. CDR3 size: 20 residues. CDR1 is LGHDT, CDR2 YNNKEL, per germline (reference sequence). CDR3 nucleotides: TGTGCCAGCAGCTTAGTCGGAGCGGGAAGGTCCCAGCTTGATCGGGATACGCAGTATTTT. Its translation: CASSLVGAGRSQLDRDTQYF.

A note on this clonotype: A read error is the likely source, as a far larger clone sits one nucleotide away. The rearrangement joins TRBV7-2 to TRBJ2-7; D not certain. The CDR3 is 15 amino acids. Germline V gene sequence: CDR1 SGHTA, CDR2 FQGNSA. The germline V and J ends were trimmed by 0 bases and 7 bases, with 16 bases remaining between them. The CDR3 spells CASSLADGSYNEQYF. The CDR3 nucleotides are TGTGCCAGCAGCTTAGCTGATGGCTCCTACAATGAGCAGTACTTC.